The rows below give T cell receptor beta chains drawn from one sample of a study of early T cells in non-severe SARS-CoV-2 infection. Each CDR3 protein is one row after TCRdb ran MiXCR on the 5' RACE reads. The sample consists of 70,000 to 95,000 distinct CDR3 sequences, more than 7.5% of them appearing once. Sequences were obtained from whole blood. The receptors here all came from an adult who was a healthcare worker with PCR-confirmed SARS-CoV-2 infection or an uninfected control (not recorded which). Each CDR3 is given with its conserved first and last residue. D genes are given only for firm matches. Expanded clones get a size class; other rows say once, few or many, or leave the size out.

J: TRBJ2-5
size: many
V: TRBV14
D: NA
DNA: TGTGCCAGCAGCCAAGATAGGACGGCCCAAGAGACCCAGTACTTC
CDR3: CASSQDRTAQETQYF

J: TRBJ1-6
size: NA
V: TRBV4-1
D: NA
DNA: TGCGCCAGCAGCCAAGCCCGCGGAACAAATTCACCCCTCCACTTT
CDR3: CASSQARGTNSPLHF

J: TRBJ2-5
size: NA
V: TRBV5-4
D: TRBD2
DNA: TGTGCCAGCAGCCGGACGGCGGGAGAAGAGACCCAGTACTTC
CDR3: CASSRTAGEETQYF

J: TRBJ2-1
size: many
V: TRBV11-1
D: TRBD1
DNA: TGTGCCAGCAGCTCCCGACAGGGTCACGATGAGCAGTTCTTC
CDR3: CASSSRQGHDEQFF

J: TRBJ2-4
size: many
V: TRBV6-1
D: NA
DNA: TGTGCCAGCAGTAAGGGTACGACGGGGGAAGTGAGAAACATTCAGTACTTC
CDR3: CASSKGTTGEVRNIQYF

J: TRBJ2-3
size: many
V: TRBV5-1
D: TRBD2
DNA: TGCGCCAGCAGCTTGGTGGCTAGCGGGAGTCTTTCGGGAAGCACAGATACGCAGTATTTT
CDR3: CASSLVASGSLSGSTDTQYF

J: TRBJ2-2
size: few
V: TRBV29-1
D: NA
DNA: TGCAGCGTTGCGGAGGGGGCCGACACCGGGGAGCTGTTTTTT
CDR3: CSVAEGADTGELFF

J: TRBJ2-3
size: few
V: TRBV15
D: NA
DNA: TGTGCCACCAGCAGAGGGGACACAGATACGCAGTATTTT
CDR3: CATSRGDTDTQYF

J: TRBJ1-2
size: many
V: TRBV30
D: NA
DNA: TGTGCCTGGATGGGTAACTATGGCTACACCTTC
CDR3: CAWMGNYGYTF

J: TRBJ2-1
size: NA
V: TRBV28
D: TRBD1
DNA: TGTGCCAGCAGTTCCCCGGGACAGGGGTCTGGAGAGTTCTTC
CDR3: CASSSPGQGSGEFF

J: TRBJ1-1
size: few
V: TRBV29-1
D: NA
DNA: TGCAGCGTTGGCCTTCCACTTGTGGGTGCTTTCTTT
CDR3: CSVGLPLVGAFF

J: TRBJ1-5
size: NA
V: TRBV9
D: NA
DNA: TGTGCCAGCAGCGTAGGCTATAGCAATCAGCCCCAGCATTTT
CDR3: CASSVGYSNQPQHF

J: TRBJ1-4
size: few
V: TRBV19
D: NA
DNA: TGTGCCAGTAGTATTGGGGGACGATACGACAGACCCCTGAAAGAAAAACTGTTTTTT
CDR3: CASSIGGRYDRPLKEKLFF

J: TRBJ2-2
size: many
V: TRBV5-1
D: TRBD1
DNA: TGCGCCAGCAGCTTGGGACAGGGGGCTAGCACCGGGGAGCTGTTTTTT
CDR3: CASSLGQGASTGELFF

J: TRBJ2-1
size: few
V: TRBV27
D: NA
DNA: TGTGCCAGCAGTTCCCTCATCTCCACCGAGCAGTTCTTC
CDR3: CASSSLISTEQFF

J: TRBJ2-5
size: NA
V: TRBV11-2
D: NA
DNA: TGTGCCAGCAGCCCGGTTGATCCTAAGTGGGGGTCCGTGGAGACCCAGTACTTC
CDR3: CASSPVDPKWGSVETQYF

J: TRBJ1-3
size: NA
V: TRBV10-3
D: NA
DNA: TGTGCCATCAGTGAGGGAAACACCATATATTTT
CDR3: CAISEGNTIYF

J: TRBJ1-2
size: few
V: TRBV4-1
D: TRBD1
DNA: TGCGCCAGCAGCCAATCCTTCGGACAGGGGGCTGAGGGCTACACCTTC
CDR3: CASSQSFGQGAEGYTF

J: TRBJ2-7
size: few
V: TRBV11-2
D: NA
DNA: TGTGCCAGCAGCTTAGATGGAGGCCTCACCTACGAGCAGTACTTC
CDR3: CASSLDGGLTYEQYF

J: TRBJ2-1
size: few
V: TRBV2
D: TRBD1
DNA: TGTGCCAGCAGTGAAGAGGGGACAGCCTACAATGAGCAGTTCTTC
CDR3: CASSEEGTAYNEQFF

J: TRBJ2-7
size: many
V: TRBV28
D: NA
DNA: TGTGCCAGCAGTTTCCCCACAGGACTCGCTTCCTACGAGCAGTACTTC
CDR3: CASSFPTGLASYEQYF

J: TRBJ1-1
size: NA
V: TRBV4-1
D: NA
DNA: TGCGCCAGCAGCCAAGACGGGACCCTGAACACTGAAGCTTTCTTT
CDR3: CASSQDGTLNTEAFF

J: TRBJ2-2
size: NA
V: TRBV7-9
D: NA
DNA: TGTGCCAGCAGCCCCGCTTGGCGAGGGGCCGGGGAGCTGTTTTTT
CDR3: CASSPAWRGAGELFF

J: TRBJ2-7
size: once
V: TRBV20-1
D: TRBD2
DNA: TGCAGTGCTAGGGCTCCGGGACTAGCATCCTACGAGCAGTACTTC
CDR3: CSARAPGLASYEQYF

J: TRBJ1-1
size: few
V: TRBV6-4
D: TRBD1
DNA: TGTGCCAGCAGGAGAAAAACCGGGACAGGGAGTTTAATGAACACTGAAGCTTTCTTT
CDR3: CASRRKTGTGSLMNTEAFF

J: TRBJ2-1
size: many
V: TRBV6-1
D: TRBD2
DNA: TGTGCCAGCAGTGAAGTTAGCGGGGGTATCTCCTACAATGAGCAGTTCTTC
CDR3: CASSEVSGGISYNEQFF

J: TRBJ2-7
size: many
V: TRBV7-9
D: TRBD2
DNA: TGTGCCGGGAATCGAGCGGGAAGCAATTACGAGCAGTACTTC
CDR3: CAGNRAGSNYEQYF

J: TRBJ1-1
size: many
V: TRBV12-3/TRBV12-4
D: NA
DNA: TGTGCCAGCAGTCGCGCCTCGGGGGCTACTGAAGCTTTCTTT
CDR3: CASSRASGATEAFF